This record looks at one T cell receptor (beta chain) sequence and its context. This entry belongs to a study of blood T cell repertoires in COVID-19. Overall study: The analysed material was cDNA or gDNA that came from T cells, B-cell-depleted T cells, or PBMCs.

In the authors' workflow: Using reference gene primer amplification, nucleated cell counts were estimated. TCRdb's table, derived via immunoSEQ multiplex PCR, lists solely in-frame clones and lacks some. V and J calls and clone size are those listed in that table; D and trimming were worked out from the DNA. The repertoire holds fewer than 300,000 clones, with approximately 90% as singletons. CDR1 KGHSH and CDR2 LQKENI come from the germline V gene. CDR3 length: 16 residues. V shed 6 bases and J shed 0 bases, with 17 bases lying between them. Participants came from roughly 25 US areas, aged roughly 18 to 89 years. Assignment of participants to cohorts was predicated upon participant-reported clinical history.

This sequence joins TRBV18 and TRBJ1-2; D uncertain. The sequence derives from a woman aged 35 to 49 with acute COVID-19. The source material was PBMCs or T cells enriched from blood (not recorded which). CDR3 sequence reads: CASSRDAASPNYGYTF. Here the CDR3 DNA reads TGTGCCAGCTCCCGAGACGCGGCGTCCCCTAACTATGGCTACACCTTC.